This T cell receptor (beta chain) was sequenced for a study of beta chain features in type 1 diabetes (dated by TCRdb to 2017 to 2018). In terms of the full investigation: Patients and healthy donors did not differ in mean age, gender distribution, total cell number or subset yield. In the study, TCRB repertoires of sorted circulating CD4+ T cell subsets from recently diagnosed type 1 diabetes patients were compared with those of matched healthy donors. Regulatory and stem cell-like memory subsets were isolated from only 8 patients and roughly 8 healthy donors, whereas naive and central memory subsets came from all 30 or so donors. A total of roughly 98,000,000 sorted cells were examined across all samples, and RNA yield correlated strongly with the number of cells per subset.

All of the isolated RNA was reverse transcribed with the High Capacity cDNA Reverse Transcription Kit, so expressed TCRB transcripts were sequenced. Deep immunoSEQ sequencing was performed on naive, central memory and regulatory T cell samples, with an average of roughly 4 million total reads per sample. After sorted cells were lysed in RLT buffer, RNA was extracted with DNase-treated RNeasy Micro or Mini kits, with the choice depending on cell number. To prevent cross-contamination, each cell subset was processed individually, whereas patient and healthy donor samples were processed jointly. The immunoSEQ multiplex PCR was used to amplify TCRB sequences from cDNA, generating 87-bp fragments that spanned the CDR3 region. The amplicons were sequenced using the Illumina HiSeq platform. Per the original workflow: Synthetic template baselines were used to correct PCR bias computationally, reads within Hamming distance 2 were collapsed, and singletons that could not be merged were discarded. Reads were aligned to IMGT to assign V, D and J genes, CDR3 length, and insertions or deletions at six rearrangement sites. Clonotype counts were normalized to sorted cell number within each subset before computing true diversity and Gini coefficients with the tcR R package. The overlap coefficient, calculated on TCRB nucleotide sequences, was used to measure repertoire sharing. Out-of-frame TCRB sequences from naive cells were analyzed to stand in for the pre-selection repertoire. Imported from immuneACCESS, the table was reduced by TCRdb to in-frame sequences with V and J called. These copies leave out some clones; in studies compared against another copy, an unresolved V gene accounts for under half, and the cause of the remainder is not known. V and J calls and clone size follow that table, whereas D and trimming were derived from the DNA. This sample holds over 600,000 clones; about an eighth were observed only once. The ten largest clones take up more than 0.1% of the sample.

Points the paper makes about the study in general: Only small numbers of individuals were included in the HLA sub-analyses, which left unresolved whether HLA type had any influence on TCRB rearrangement. In all four CD4+ subsets, TCRB CDR3 length was moderately but significantly shorter in type 1 diabetes patients. Naive, central memory and regulatory TCRB repertoires appeared more similar among patients than among healthy donors. At VDJ recombination sites, patients with type 1 diabetes made fewer insertions and deleted more nucleotides, a pattern implying thymic rearrangement abnormalities. Because cDNA was sequenced instead of genomic DNA, activated cells with high expression could be over-represented, although the groups did not differ in activation or CD3 levels. Shorter templates might be favored by PCR, yet because patient and control samples were amplified and corrected together, any such skew would affect both groups equally.

This clone came up a few times. Its antigen has not been determined. Base-call qualities are not available, and no considerably larger clone is one nucleotide away. A single peripheral blood draw of about 116 mL on average was collected from each donor into heparinised tubes. Naive, central memory, regulatory and stem cell-like memory CD4+ T cells were sorted on a BD FACSAria II using a panel including CD45RO, CCR7, CD25, CD127, CD95 and CD27. Every sorted population had a purity above 95%. PBMCs were isolated immediately by Lymphoprep density gradient centrifugation and stained directly without culture. So that batch effects would be minimized, each experiment stained and sorted samples in pairs, pairing one healthy donor with one patient. Including cysteine and phenylalanine, the CDR3 has 15 amino acids. Only the CDR3 portion is preserved as DNA: 45 bases, with reading frame beginning at the first base. Trimming removed 8 bases from V and 5 bases from J; the gene matches leave 11 bases unexplained. CDR1 is given as SNHLY and CDR2 as FYNNEI, both from the germline V gene.

This sequence uses TRBV2 and TRBJ2-2; the central 7 bases match TRBD2. The receptor was isolated from a young man with type 1 diabetes. Sequences were obtained from naive CD4+ T cells from blood. This specimen's cell subset or site label, interpreted: true naive CD4+ T cells. In nucleotides, the sequence is TGTGCCAGCTCCCTTGGGAGGGAGATAACCGGGGAGCTGTTTTTT. Its protein product is CASSLGREITGELFF. Outside the CDR3, residues come from the reference TRBV2 and TRBJ2-2 proteins, so the full variable domain is: EPEVTQTPSHQVTQMGQEVILRCVPISNHLYFYWYRQILGQKVEFLVSFYNNEISEKSEIFDDQFSVERPDGSNFTLKIRSTKLEDSAMYFCASSLGREITGELFFGEGSRLTVL.